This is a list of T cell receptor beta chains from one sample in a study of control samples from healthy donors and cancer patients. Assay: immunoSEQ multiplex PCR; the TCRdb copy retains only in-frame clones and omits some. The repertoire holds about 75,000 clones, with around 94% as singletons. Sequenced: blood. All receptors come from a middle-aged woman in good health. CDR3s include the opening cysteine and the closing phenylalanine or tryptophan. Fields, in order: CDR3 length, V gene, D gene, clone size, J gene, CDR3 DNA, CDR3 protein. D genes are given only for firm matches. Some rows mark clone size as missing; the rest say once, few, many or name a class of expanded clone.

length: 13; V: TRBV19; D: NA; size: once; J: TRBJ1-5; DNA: TGTGCCAGTAGTATAGATCGGGGCCAGCCCCAGCATTTT; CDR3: CASSIDRGQPQHF
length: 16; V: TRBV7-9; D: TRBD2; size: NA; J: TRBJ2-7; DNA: TGTGCCAGCAGCCCAACCACCGGGACTACAAAATACGAGCAGTACTTC; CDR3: CASSPTTGTTKYEQYF
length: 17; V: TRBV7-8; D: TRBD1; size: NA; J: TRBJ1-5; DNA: TGTGCCAGCAGGGCCGGGACAGGGGCATATAGCAATCAGCCCCAGCATTTT; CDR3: CASRAGTGAYSNQPQHF
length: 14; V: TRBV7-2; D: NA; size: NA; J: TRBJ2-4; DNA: TGTGCCAGCAGCTTAGCGGTAGCCAAAAACATTCAGTACTTC; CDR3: CASSLAVAKNIQYF
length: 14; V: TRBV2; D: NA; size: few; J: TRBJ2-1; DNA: TGTGCCAGCAGCTTAGACTCGTCGTACAATGAGCAGTTCTTC; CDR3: CASSLDSSYNEQFF
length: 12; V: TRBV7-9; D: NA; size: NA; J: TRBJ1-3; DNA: TGTACCCACGGGGGTGCTGGAAACACCATATATTTT; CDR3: CTHGGAGNTIYF
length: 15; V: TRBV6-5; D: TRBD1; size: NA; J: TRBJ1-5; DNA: TGTGCCAGCAGTTTGACAGGGGTGGGCAATCAGCCCCAGCATTTT; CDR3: CASSLTGVGNQPQHF
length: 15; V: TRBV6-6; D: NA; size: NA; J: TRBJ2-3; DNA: TGTGCCAGCAGTGGAGGTGGTGCTAGCACAGATACGCAGTATTTT; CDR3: CASSGGGASTDTQYF
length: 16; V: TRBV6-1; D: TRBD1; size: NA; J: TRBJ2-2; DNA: TGTGCCAGCAGTGAACAGGGGGCTAAGAACACCGGGGAGCTGTTTTTT; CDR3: CASSEQGAKNTGELFF
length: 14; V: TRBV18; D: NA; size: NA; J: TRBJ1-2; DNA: TGTGCCAGCTCACCAACAACAGCAAACTATGGCTACACCTTC; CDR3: CASSPTTANYGYTF
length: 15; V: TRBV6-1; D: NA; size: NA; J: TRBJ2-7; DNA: TGTGCCAGCAGTGAAGCGCAAGGAACCTCTCGGGAGCAGTACTTC; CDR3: CASSEAQGTSREQYF
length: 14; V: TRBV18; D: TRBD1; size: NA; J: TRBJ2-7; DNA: TGTGCCGGCTCAAAGGGGGCTCAGACCTACGAGCAGTACTTC; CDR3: CAGSKGAQTYEQYF
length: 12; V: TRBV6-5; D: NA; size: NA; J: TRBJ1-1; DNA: TGTGCCAGCTCGTCCGTGAACACTGAAGCTTTCTTT; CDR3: CASSSVNTEAFF
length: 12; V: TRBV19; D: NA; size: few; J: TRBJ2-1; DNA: TGTGCCAGTAGTTGGGGCTACAATGAGCAGTTCTTC; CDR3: CASSWGYNEQFF
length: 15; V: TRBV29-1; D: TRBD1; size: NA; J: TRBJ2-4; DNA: TGCAGCGTTGAAAAGGGGAGGACAGGGGCGAACATTCAGTACTTC; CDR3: CSVEKGRTGANIQYF
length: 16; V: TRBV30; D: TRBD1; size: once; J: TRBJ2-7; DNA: TGTGCCTGGAGTTCATTCGGGACAGGAAGTGAATACGAGCAGTACTTC; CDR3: CAWSSFGTGSEYEQYF
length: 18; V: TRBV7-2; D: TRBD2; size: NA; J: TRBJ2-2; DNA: TGTGCCAGCAGCTCGGATTTACGACACGGCGGGAGTTCCGGGGAGCTGTTTTTT; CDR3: CASSSDLRHGGSSGELFF
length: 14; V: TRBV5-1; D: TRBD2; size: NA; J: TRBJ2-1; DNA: TGCGCCAGCAGCTTGACTAGCGGCTACAATGAGCAGTTCTTC; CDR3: CASSLTSGYNEQFF
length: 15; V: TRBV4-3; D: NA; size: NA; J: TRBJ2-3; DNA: TGCGCCAGCAGCCAAGACGGCGGTAGCCCAGATACGCAGTATTTT; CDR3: CASSQDGGSPDTQYF
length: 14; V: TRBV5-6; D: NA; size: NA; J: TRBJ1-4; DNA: TGTGCCAGCAGCTTGCAGGGTCTCAATGAAAAACTGTTTTTT; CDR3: CASSLQGLNEKLFF
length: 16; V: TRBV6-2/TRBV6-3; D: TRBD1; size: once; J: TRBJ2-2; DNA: TGTGCCAGCAGTTACCCGGGACAGGGATGGGCCGGGGAGCTGTTTTTT; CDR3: CASSYPGQGWAGELFF
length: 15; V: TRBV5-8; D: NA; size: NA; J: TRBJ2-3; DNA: TGTGCCAGCAGCTTGAACCGGGGCGGCACAGATACGCAGTATTTT; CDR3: CASSLNRGGTDTQYF
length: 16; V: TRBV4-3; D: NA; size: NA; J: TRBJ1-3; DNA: TGCGCCAGCAGCCAAGATGGGGGGGGCACAGGAAACACCATATATTTT; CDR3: CASSQDGGGTGNTIYF
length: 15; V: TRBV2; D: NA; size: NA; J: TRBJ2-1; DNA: TGTGCCAGCATCAGCGCGGGGCTAGCAGTTAATGAGCAGTTCTTC; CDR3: CASISAGLAVNEQFF
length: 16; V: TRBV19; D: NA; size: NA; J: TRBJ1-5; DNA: TGTGCCAGTAGTATTAGTAGACCCATCCAGAATCAGCCCCAGCATTTT; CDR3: CASSISRPIQNQPQHF
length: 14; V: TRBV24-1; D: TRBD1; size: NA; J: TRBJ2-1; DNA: TGTGCCACCAGTGAGGGGACAGGGCGGAATGAGCAGTTCTTC; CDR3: CATSEGTGRNEQFF
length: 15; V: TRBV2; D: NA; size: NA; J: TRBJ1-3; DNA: TGTGCCAGCAGTCGGGAACAGAGCTCTGGAAACACCATATATTTT; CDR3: CASSREQSSGNTIYF
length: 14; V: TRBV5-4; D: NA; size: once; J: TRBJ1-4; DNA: TGTGCCAGCAGCTTTTTTGCAACTAATGAAAAACTGTTTTTT; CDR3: CASSFFATNEKLFF
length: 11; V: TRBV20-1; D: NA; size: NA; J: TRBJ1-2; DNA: TGCAGTGCTCATGGACACCTTGGCTACACCTTC; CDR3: CSAHGHLGYTF